The 17 T cell receptor beta chains in this list originate from one sample, sequenced in a study of T-cell memory formation after mild COVID-19. TCRdb used MiXCR to reprocess the 5' RACE reads, holding one entry per CDR3 protein. Among roughly 250,000 distinct CDR3 sequences, 16% were seen once, and the ten largest hold roughly a fifth. Sequenced: PBMCs or a T cell subset sorted from them (not recorded which). The receptors derive from a man in his late teens or twenties who had mild COVID-19 (a few samples of this study predate the infection). Cell type and time point are not known.

The V gene is TRBV9, the J gene TRBJ2-3; TRBD2 aligns across 7 bases. The CDR3 consists of 15 residues. The V gene end was trimmed by 1 base and the J gene end by 0 bases; junction bases not matched to a gene: 2. The germline CDR1 and CDR2 sequences are SGDLS and YYNGEE. The CDR3 sequence is CASSVSGTSTDTQYF. CDR3 DNA: TGTGCCAGCAGCGTAAGCGGGACTAGCACAGATACGCAGTATTTT.

V gene TRBV7-2 combines with J gene TRBJ2-3; TRBD2 matches at 11 bases. With 5 bases clipped from V and 3 bases from J, the junction kept 7 bases outside the gene matches. This CDR3 spans 16 amino acids. Per the germline V gene, CDR1 is SGHTA and CDR2 is FQGNSA. The CDR3 sequence is CASSLSGGARTDTQYF. The CDR3 DNA is TGTGCCAGCAGCCTTAGCGGGGGGGCGAGAACAGATACGCAGTATTTT.

This clonotype occurred a few times. The CDR3: CASTGTGRTEAFF. The CDR3 coding sequence is TGTGCCAGCACCGGGACAGGGCGCACTGAAGCTTTCTTT. This chain joins TRBV2 and TRBJ1-1, with 9 bases aligning to TRBD1. With V trimmed by 7 bases and J by 4 bases, 4 bases remained unmatched. The CDR3 has 13 residues. CDR1 and CDR2 (germline): SNHLY, FYNNEI.

In this sample, this clonotype turned up a few times. The gene calls are TRBV11-2 and TRBJ2-7; TRBD1 matches 9 bases. V was pared by 5 bases and J by 6 bases, with 5 bases of the junction left unmatched. The germline V gene encodes CDR1 SGHAT and CDR2 FQNNGV. The CDR3 has 13 amino acids. The CDR3 is CASSRQGGFEQYF. The CDR3 nucleotides read TGTGCCAGCAGCCGACAGGGGGGATTCGAGCAGTACTTC.

A few counts support this clonotype. The CDR3 here is CSVPIRGYEQFF. CDR3 DNA sequence: TGCAGCGTGCCCATTAGGGGCTATGAGCAGTTCTTC. The chain recombines TRBV29-1 with TRBJ2-1; possible D gene TRBD1, 5 bases. Trimming took 6 bases from V and 8 from J, leaving 14 bases between them. Germline loops: CDR1 SQVTM, CDR2 ANQGSEA. The CDR3 contains 12 residues.

This sequence joins TRBV20-1 and TRBJ1-3; D might be TRBD1 (6 bases). The germline V and J ends were trimmed by 6 bases and 4 bases, with 13 bases remaining between them. This CDR3 is built from 13 residues. Germline V gene data show CDR1 as DFQATT and CDR2 as SNEGSKA (reference sequence). Here the CDR3 reads CSAGGAAGNTIYF. The CDR3 region has the DNA TGCAGTGCGGGGGGGGCCGCAGGAAACACCATATATTTT.

The V call is TRBV6-5, the J call TRBJ2-5; 8 nucleotides agree with TRBD1. This CDR3 comprises 16 residues. V dropped 0 bases and J dropped 4; count of bases not matched to a gene: 7. Germline CDR1 MNHEY, CDR2 SVGAGI. The CDR3 sequence is CASSYSQGDLGETQYF. As DNA, the CDR3 is TGTGCCAGCAGTTACTCACAGGGGGACCTAGGAGAGACCCAGTACTTC.

This clonotype has a handful of counts. The chain is built from TRBV20-1 and TRBJ2-2; 9 nucleotides agree with TRBD2. Trimming took 1 base from V and 6 from J; bases not matched to a gene: 6. Germline CDR1 reads DFQATT; CDR2 reads SNEGSKA (reference sequence). The CDR3 spans 15 residues. The CDR3 loop is CSARVASGGSGELFF. The DNA for the CDR3 is TGCAGTGCTAGAGTGGCCAGCGGGGGGTCCGGGGAGCTGTTTTTT.

The CDR3 coding sequence is TGTGCCAGCAGCTTAGTCGAGGGTCGCACTGAAGCTTTCTTT. This encodes CASSLVEGRTEAFF. The chain employs TRBV7-9 and TRBJ1-1; D gene ambiguous. Germline V gene data show CDR1 as SEHNR and CDR2 as FQNEAQ (reference sequence). This CDR3 is built from 14 residues. V was pared by 1 base and J by 4 bases, with 10 bases between.

This sequence joins TRBV29-1 and TRBJ2-5; D unresolved. The CDR3 contains 11 residues. Germline V gene sequence: CDR1 SQVTM, CDR2 ANQGSEA. V shed 8 bases and J shed 2 bases, with 9 bases lying between them. The CDR3 DNA reads as TGCAGCACGTCAGATCAAGAGACCCAGTACTTC. Residues: CSTSDQETQYF.

This chain uses TRBV5-6 with TRBJ2-7; the match to TRBD1 covers 7 bases. The CDR3 loop spans 13 amino acids. Germline values: CDR1 SGHDT, CDR2 YYEEEE. With 3 bases clipped from V and 4 bases from J, the junction kept 4 bases outside the gene matches. CDR3 in amino acids: CASSSDRAYEQYV. Here the CDR3 DNA reads TGTGCCAGCAGCTCAGACAGGGCGTACGAGCAGTACGTC.

This clonotype was found a few times. This chain joins TRBV4-3 and TRBJ2-3; the D call may be TRBD1 or TRBD2 (5 bases each). Germline CDR1 LGHNA, CDR2 YSLEER. CDR3 length: 14 residues. The V gene lost 5 bases and the J gene lost 2 bases, with 11 bases spanning the gap. CDR3: CASSGDPFTDTQYF. DNA for the CDR3: TGCGCCAGCAGCGGGGACCCCTTCACAGATACGCAGTATTTT.

This clonotype came up a few times. V gene TRBV11-2 combines with J gene TRBJ1-1; D is uncertain. Germline V gives CDR1 SGHAT, CDR2 FQNNGV. The CDR3 covers 12 residues. V lost 4 bases and J lost 7, with 10 bases in between. The CDR3 DNA is TGTGCCAGCAGCTCGGACGGCAGTGAAGCTTTCTTT. Its protein product is CASSSDGSEAFF.

This chain uses TRBV27 with TRBJ2-7; D is perhaps TRBD2 (7 bases). From germline, CDR1 is MNHEY and CDR2 SMNVEV (reference sequence). V lost 0 bases to trimming and J lost 2 bases, with 11 bases between them. This CDR3 is built from 15 residues. CDR3 loop: CASSLSAGATYEQYF. CDR3 sequence (DNA): TGTGCCAGCAGTTTATCTGCGGGGGCTACCTACGAGCAGTACTTC.

This clonotype was observed at least ten times. This sequence joins TRBV7-9 and TRBJ2-1; D possibly corresponds to TRBD2 (6 bases). The CDR3 contains 13 residues. With 8 bases removed from V and 6 bases from J, the gap between germline ends came to 14 bases. The germline V gene has CDR1 SEHNR and CDR2 FQNEAQ (reference sequence). CDR3 sequence: CASRREEGNEQFF. The CDR3 nucleotides read TGTGCCAGCCGCAGGGAGGAGGGCAATGAGCAGTTCTTC.

As regards this clonotype: As the CDR3 is not closed by the conserved phenylalanine or tryptophan, this likely results from a read error. No DNA is shown, since the ends of the CDR3 on it are uncertain; the CDR3 is the one TCRdb lists. This CDR3 is CASSQGLRGVKLDL. The V gene is TRBV4-1, the J gene TRBJ1-2; TRBD1 was called by the table and not checked on the DNA. Germline-derived CDR1 and CDR2 are MGHRA and YSYEKL. The CDR3 sequence runs 14 residues, both termini included.

The rearrangement links TRBV24-1 to TRBJ2-3; tentative D call: TRBD2 (5 bases). V lost 6 bases, J lost 1 base, and 7 bases lay in between. The CDR3 is 13 residues long. CDR1 KGHDR and CDR2 SFDVKD come from the germline V gene. In DNA, the CDR3 is TGTGCCACCAGTTACGGGGGCACAGATACGCAGTATTTT. It specifies CATSYGGTDTQYF.